One and the same sample provided the 20 T cell receptor beta chains below, sequenced in a study of T-cell reconstitution after alpha-beta-depleted transplantation in children. Preparation of the TCRbeta library used unique molecular identifiers. TCRdb reanalysed the PCR reads using MiXCR and keeps one entry per CDR3 protein. The repertoire holds approximately 89,000 distinct CDR3 sequences, 15% to 19% seen once, with around 19% in the top ten. The sample consisted of PBMCs, mostly from graft donor cells, taken 180 days after TCRalphabeta/CD19-depleted stem cell transplant. These TCRs come from a male patient aged 2 to 10 who had a stem cell transplant for acute lymphoblastic leukemia, so the T cells may come from the graft donor.

This clonotype was recorded at least ten times. The CDR3 here is CSAYGQGSSYEQYF. CDR3 DNA: TGCAGTGCCTATGGACAGGGCAGCTCCTACGAGCAGTACTTC. The chain combines TRBV20-1 with TRBJ2-7; 8 bases fit TRBD1. Trimming at V came to 6 bases and at J to 0 bases, leaving 7 bases not matched to a gene. The CDR3 is 14 residues long. Germline CDR1 reads DFQATT; CDR2 reads SNEGSKA (reference sequence).

In this sample, this clonotype turned up a few times. V gene TRBV20-1 combines with J gene TRBJ1-5; tentative D call: TRBD1 (6 bases). With 0 bases removed from V and 9 bases from J, the gap between germline ends came to 15 bases. The CDR3 runs 14 residues. Germline lookup yields CDR1 DFQATT and CDR2 SNEGSKA (reference sequence). CDR3 loop: CSAREQGGQGPQHF. In DNA, the CDR3 is TGCAGTGCTAGAGAACAAGGGGGGCAAGGGCCCCAGCATTTT.

The J gene is TRBJ2-1, the V gene TRBV29-1; possibly TRBD1 for D (5 bases). The V end was cut by 5 bases, the J end by 2 bases, with 7 bases between. The CDR3 has 12 residues. Germline V lookup: CDR1 SQVTM, CDR2 ANQGSEA. This CDR3 is CSVPTAYNEQFF. CDR3 in DNA: TGCAGCGTTCCGACAGCCTACAATGAGCAGTTCTTC.

The CDR3 nucleotides are TGTGCCAGCAGCCCACGGAGCTCCTACGAGCAGTACTTC. It specifies CASSPRSSYEQYF. The genes are TRBV7-2 and TRBJ2-7; D call uncertain. Germline V gene data show CDR1 as SGHTA and CDR2 as FQGNSA. CDR3 length: 13 residues. The V and J ends lost 5 bases and 0 bases respectively, with 8 bases between them.

This clonotype was picked up a small number of times. The chain links TRBV7-9 to TRBJ2-3, with TRBD2 matching 7 bases. Losses at the gene ends were 4 bases for V and 4 bases for J; bases not matched to a gene: 14. The CDR3 runs to 17 residues. CDR1 is SEHNR, CDR2 FQNEAQ, per germline (reference sequence). CDR3 bases: TGTGCCAGCAGCTCCCCCCCCTTTAGGGAGGGGCCAGATACGCAGTATTTT. Translation: CASSSPPFREGPDTQYF.

The sample holds a few counts of this clonotype. The V gene is TRBV6-2 or TRBV6-3, the J gene TRBJ2-7, with TRBD1 identical over 8 bases. The CDR3 is 14 amino acids. The trim removed 6 bases at V and 2 bases at J, leaving 6 bases unmatched. CDR1 MNHEY and CDR2 SVGEGT come from the germline V gene. The CDR3 loop reads CASRRQGSAYEQYF. The CDR3 DNA is TGTGCCAGCAGGAGACAGGGGAGCGCCTACGAGCAGTACTTC.

This clonotype appeared a few times. This sequence joins TRBV5-1 and TRBJ2-1, with TRBD2 matching over 11 bases. CDR3 length equals 15 residues. Germline V gives CDR1 SGHRS, CDR2 YFSETQ. With V trimmed by 4 bases and J by 7 bases, 7 bases remained unmatched. CDR3 sequence reads: CASSPGTSGWNEQFF. In nucleotides, the CDR3 is TGCGCCAGCAGCCCAGGGACTAGCGGATGGAATGAGCAGTTCTTC.

This clonotype was observed a few times. V is TRBV4-2 and J is TRBJ2-7, with 7 bases that match TRBD2. CDR3 size: 16 residues. Germline loops: CDR1 LGHNA, CDR2 YNFKEQ. With V trimmed by 4 bases and J by 3 bases, 12 bases remained unmatched. In DNA, the CDR3 is TGTGCCAGCAGCCCTCGCACGGGGACTACAAGCTACGAGCAGTACTTC. This sequence encodes CASSPRTGTTSYEQYF.

This clonotype was seen many times. The J gene is TRBJ2-3, the V gene TRBV20-1; 9 nucleotides align to TRBD2. J lost 0 bases, V lost 3 bases, and 4 bases had no gene match. The CDR3 totals 15 residues. Looked up from germline, CDR1 is DFQATT and CDR2 is SNEGSKA (reference sequence). The CDR3 is CSASRLAGSTDTQYF. The CDR3 nucleotides read TGCAGTGCTAGTAGGCTAGCGGGGAGCACAGATACGCAGTATTTT.

The genes are TRBV6-6 and TRBJ2-3, with 7 bases that match TRBD2. The J segment lost 4 bases and the V segment lost 8 bases, leaving 6 bases of the junction unmatched. CDR3 size: 13 residues. Germline CDR1 MNHNY, CDR2 SVGAGI (reference sequence). Here the CDR3 reads CASLGGRADTQYF. In DNA, the CDR3 is TGTGCCAGCCTGGGAGGGCGGGCAGATACGCAGTATTTT.

The chain employs TRBV5-1 and TRBJ2-7; 7 positions match TRBD1. V lost 0 bases to trimming and J lost 4 bases; unmatched junction nucleotides: 4. The CDR3 loop spans 14 amino acids. Germline assignment: CDR1 SGHRS and CDR2 YFSETQ. The CDR3 DNA sequence: TGCGCCAGCAGCTTGGAGGGGGCGCGGTACGAGCAGTACTTC. Amino acids: CASSLEGARYEQYF.

This chain joins TRBV7-2 and TRBJ2-7, with 7 bases lining up with TRBD2. The trim removed 0 bases at V and 6 bases at J, leaving 11 bases unmatched. The length of the CDR3 is 16 residues. Germline V gene sequence: CDR1 SGHTA, CDR2 FQGNSA. The CDR3 here is CASSLAGSGVYREQYF. CDR3 nucleotides: TGTGCCAGCAGCTTAGCGGGAAGCGGGGTGTACCGCGAGCAGTACTTC.

In its sample, this clonotype was seen a few times. V and J are TRBV5-1 and TRBJ2-5, with 7 bases fitting TRBD1. The V gene end was trimmed by 4 bases and the J gene end by 5 bases; junction bases not matched to a gene: 2. This CDR3 is built from 12 residues. Germline values: CDR1 SGHRS, CDR2 YFSETQ. The CDR3: CASSATGETQYF. The CDR3 coding sequence is TGCGCCAGCAGCGCGACAGGGGAGACCCAGTACTTC.

The rearrangement uses TRBV20-1 and TRBJ2-1, with 8 bases fitting TRBD2. Germline CDR1 DFQATT, CDR2 SNEGSKA (reference sequence). The CDR3 is made up of 15 amino acids. With V trimmed by 6 bases and J by 8 bases, 15 bases remained unmatched. Here the CDR3 reads CSAPGLGTRFHEQFF. CDR3 bases: TGCAGTGCACCCGGTTTGGGGACTAGATTCCATGAGCAGTTCTTC.

This clonotype was counted a few times. The chain has TRBV25-1 and TRBJ2-3; D gene uncertain. This CDR3 contains 16 residues. V was clipped by 5 bases and J by 2 bases, with 17 bases between them. Germline V lookup: CDR1 MGHDK, CDR2 SYGVNS. The CDR3 reads CASSPSERLNTDTQYF. The DNA of the CDR3 is TGTGCCAGCAGTCCATCGGAACGACTTAACACAGATACGCAGTATTTT.

The chain carries TRBV5-6 and TRBJ2-7, with a tentative D call TRBD2 (6 bases). This CDR3 spans 16 amino acids. V gave up 6 bases and J gave up 4 bases, with 23 bases separating them. Germline V gene lookup returns CDR1 SGHDT and CDR2 YYEEEE. This CDR3 reads CASTLDGGNLPYEQYF. CDR3 DNA: TGTGCCAGCACCCTGGACGGCGGGAACCTCCCTTACGAGCAGTACTTC.

The chain uses TRBV14 and TRBJ2-3; the D gene could be TRBD1 or TRBD2 (5 bases each). The length of the CDR3 is 17 residues. V was clipped by 0 bases and J by 2 bases, with 15 bases between them. Germline V gene sequence: CDR1 SGHDN, CDR2 FVKESK. CDR3 amino acids: CASSQERRGPNTDTQYF. The CDR3 region has the DNA TGTGCCAGCAGCCAAGAGAGACGGGGACCGAACACAGATACGCAGTATTTT.

This clonotype appeared a few times. The chain joins TRBV20-1 to TRBJ2-2, with a weak D call TRBD2 (6 bases). CDR3 length: 13 amino acids. Germline V lookup: CDR1 DFQATT, CDR2 SNEGSKA (reference sequence). V lost 0 bases, J lost 4 bases, and 6 bases lay in between. The chain's CDR3 is CSARDGGTGELFF. For the CDR3, the DNA is TGCAGTGCTAGAGACGGGGGCACCGGGGAGCTGTTTTTT.

The gene calls are TRBV7-6 and TRBJ1-5; D not resolved. This CDR3 comprises 15 residues. Looked up from germline, CDR1 is SGHVS and CDR2 is FNYEAQ. The V end was cut by 5 bases, the J end by 4 bases, with 15 bases between. CDR3 region: CASSPRTGGNQPQHF. DNA for the CDR3: TGTGCCAGCAGCCCCCGGACTGGAGGGAATCAGCCCCAGCATTTT.

V and J are TRBV7-2 and TRBJ2-1; 12 nucleotides align to TRBD2. Germline CDR1 is SGHTA and CDR2 is FQGNSA. The ends lost 2 bases at V and 1 base at J; junction bases unmatched: 6. This CDR3 contains 18 residues. CDR3 sequence (DNA): TGTGCCAGCAGCTTAACCCCTAGCGGGGGGGGGTCCTACAATGAGCAGTTCTTC. Its protein product is CASSLTPSGGGSYNEQFF.